This TCR beta chain was obtained from a study of blood T cell repertoires in COVID-19. The CDR3 loop spans 15 amino acids. Trimming took 2 bases from V and 4 from J; bases not matched to a gene: 1. The V gene's germline CDR1 is MNHEY and CDR2 SVGAGI. Some clones are missing from TCRdb's copy, which holds only in-frame ones; the method was immunoSEQ multiplex PCR. The sample lists over 300,000 clones; 80% to 90% were seen once. The chain links TRBV6-5 to TRBJ2-7; TRBD2 aligns across 14 bases. Sequenced: peripheral blood. The TCR originated in a man aged 35 to 55 with acute or convalescent COVID-19. In nucleotides, the CDR3 is TGTGCCAGCAGTTACGGGACTAGCGGGAGTTACGAGCAGTACTTC. Residues: CASSYGTSGSYEQYF.